The 5 T cell receptor beta chains in this list originate from one sample, sequenced in a study of kidney transplant recipient with SARS-CoV-2 infection. TCRdb analysed the reads with MiXCR anew, one entry per CDR3 protein. The table lists under 250,000 distinct CDR3 sequences, 29% of them singletons. This material consisted of a blood sample, taken at baseline and on day 111 from a kidney transplant recipient. The receptor source for this set is a young adult male patient who had COVID-19 and was a kidney transplant recipient. Some T cells may trace back to the graft donor.

The chain is built from TRBV30 and TRBJ1-5, with a weak D call TRBD1 (6 bases). Per germline, CDR1 GTSNPN and CDR2 SVGIG (reference sequence). V shed 4 bases and J shed 6 bases, with 16 bases lying between them. This CDR3 is 14 amino acids long. The CDR3 nucleotides read TGTGCCTGGACCTGGATAGGGGGGCGTCAGCCCCAGCATTTT. This codes for CAWTWIGGRQPQHF. Full variable domain (missing parts from reference TRBV30 and TRBJ1-5): SQTIHQWPATLVQPVGSPLSLECTVEGTSNPNLYWYRQAAGRGLQLLFYSVGIGQISSEVPQNLSASRPQDRQFILSSKKLLLSDSGFYLCAWTWIGGRQPQHFGDGTRLSIL.

The chain recombines TRBV8-2 with TRBJ1-2. TRBV8-2 is classified as a pseudogene. The length of the CDR3 is 16 residues. The CDR3 DNA reads TGTGGCAGTATTTTCTCTGATAGCCGAAAGACCTATGGCTACACCTTC. It encodes CGSIFSDSRKTYGYTF.

Note on this clonotype: Being one base from a much bigger clone, this may be a read error. The J gene is TRBJ1-4, the V gene TRBV12-3 or TRBV12-4; possibly TRBD1 for D (5 bases). This CDR3 has 14 amino acids. The V and J ends lost 10 bases and 5 bases respectively, with 17 bases between them. The CDR3 sequence is CANGRTGGNEKLFF. CDR3 DNA sequence: TGTGCCAACGGTCGGACTGGGGGGAATGAAAAACTGTTTTTT.

In its sample, this clonotype was seen many times. The chain is built from TRBV6-2 or TRBV6-3 and TRBJ1-2; D gene unclear. This CDR3 region has 17 residues. From germline, CDR1 is MNHEY and CDR2 SVGEGT. Trimming removed 4 bases at V and 4 bases at J, with 22 bases between. The CDR3 coding sequence is TGTGCCAGCAGTTTGGCAATCTGCATCGGAAAGACCTATGGCTACACCTTC. It yields the protein CASSLAICIGKTYGYTF.

On this clonotype: At one boundary the junction diverges from the germline segment, which might be a read error. The rearrangement uses TRBV6-4 and TRBJ2-3, with D maybe TRBD2 (5 bases). The CDR3 sequence is 14 residues long. From germline, CDR1 is MRHNA and CDR2 SNTAGT. The CDR3 DNA reads as TGTGCCAGCAAGCCTAGCATTACCACAGATGCGCAGTATTTT. Protein: CASKPSITTDAQYF.